This T cell receptor (beta chain) was recovered during a study of post-analysis software for immune sequencing data. This CDR3 has 14 residues. The library was made from cDNA and included unique molecular identifiers. MiXCR was run by TCRdb on the PCR reads, yielding one entry per CDR3 protein. In the table there are about 770,000 distinct CDR3 sequences, 35% to 55% of which are singletons. Concerning this clonotype: The antigen remains undetermined. One end of the junction varies from germline; a read error may be responsible.

Study outcomes and limitations: Co-batched samples clustered tightly together by F measure. With TRBV5-6, TRBV5-1 and TRBV20-1 included, 4 or 5 TRBV segments were more frequent in patients than in controls. Controls' normalized Chao1 diversity significantly exceeded that of multiple sclerosis patients.

Material for sequencing was blood. This clonotype was obtained from a girl between 10 and 17 years old with multiple sclerosis. The rearrangement uses TRBV12-3 or TRBV12-4 and TRBJ2-1; possibly TRBD2 for D (6 bases). The CDR3 region has the DNA TGTGCCGGCAGCCGGGAGATCTGGAACAATGAGCAGTTCTTC. Translation gives CAGSREIWNNEQFF.